This TCR beta chain was documented in a study of cytomegalovirus exposure and HLA in healthy donors (TCRdb year 2017). With regard to the full study: According to an earlier analysis of several hundred of the donors, roughly 180 million T cells yielded 117 million unique TCR beta sequences and around 280 Gb of sequence data. To decide whether each TCR beta V gene segment behaved as functional or pseudogenic, an earlier analysis of fewer than 750 of the donors relied on high-throughput TCR beta sequencing. Every repertoire in the discovery cohort had been generated on one and the same sequencing platform. Rather than drawing on any new phenotypic data, the later analysis identified candidate immune exposures from TCR beta sequences and the way those sequences occurred across donors. Class I and class II HLA loci were covered by the typing at four-digit resolution. Of the 300 to 450 genotyped donors, less than 90% were placed in the genetic ancestry cluster associated with self-reported Caucasian donors. Using immunosequencing, the study profiled T cell repertoires from fewer than 700 subjects and related those repertoires to cytomegalovirus serostatus. Roughly 310 gigabases of sequencing data and approximately 85 million unique TCR sequences were included in an early release covering roughly 600 HLA-typed donors. A separate validation cohort of some 130 different subjects was used in addition to the 666-subject first cohort. To predict cytomegalovirus infection status, the study brought together high-throughput TCR immunosequencing, statistical association of individual TCRs with disease status, and machine learning. Typing coverage varied by locus: 629-630 donors for A, B, C, DRB1 and DQB1; about 520 for DQA1; about 590 for DPA1; more than 450 for DPB1. A later genetic analysis took genome-wide SNP genotypes for 398 of the 666 donors and used that subset as a discovery cohort. Five DR-DQ haplotypes were treated as single units for association and clustering because of strong linkage in the cohort. Alongside the repertoire data, information on donor age, sex, ethnicity and CMV serostatus was compiled. Among some 400 genotyped donors of the cohort, an average of around 250,000 unique TCR beta nucleotide sequences was sequenced per donor, of which about 19% were non-productive. The aim of the study was to test whether cataloging public T cell receptors could identify signatures of past pathogen exposure. A later analysis re-analyzed previously published TCR beta repertoires from 666 donors and added high-resolution HLA genotyping to study TCR occurrence patterns.

Remarks on this clone: The target of this receptor is not known. It has no much larger one-base neighbor in the sample; base qualities were not kept.

The library was made by the immunoSEQ multiplex PCR assay. For the multiplex PCR, a mixture combining 60 forward primers for TCR Vbeta segments and 13 reverse primers for TCR Jbeta segments was used. The CDR3 region of rearranged TCR beta genes was amplified from genomic DNA with a multiplex PCR assay. On the Illumina HiSeq System, the amplified TCR beta libraries were sequenced as 87-base-pair reads. The original methods were these. A later analysis counted approximately 84 million unique TCR beta chains across the 550 to 750 repertoires, and some 12 million of these chains were shared by at least two donors. Raw reads were error-corrected and collapsed into unique sequences by a nearest-neighbor algorithm in which closely related sequences were merged to remove PCR and sequencing errors. CDR3 sequences were aligned to IMGT reference sequences to assign V, D and J gene segments. Each retained sequence needed at least a six-nucleotide match to both a V gene segment and a J gene segment. A rearrangement was called productive if the CDR3 had no stop codons and remained in frame with V and J, and every other rearrangement was called non-productive. Following IMGT convention, CDR3 was defined as the stretch from the second conserved V-encoded cysteine up to the conserved J-encoded phenylalanine. The earlier analysis of about 610 of the donors excluded any sequence lacking an unambiguous match to a single V gene segment. An earlier analysis of fewer than 750 of the donors called V segments functional above 56.7% productive rearrangements and segregating when the between-donor standard deviation exceeded 5%. A statistical classification framework was built to diagnose cytomegalovirus status from the catalog of TCR beta chain sequences. A later analysis assigned V and J genes by comparing TCR nucleotide sequences with IMGT/GENE-DB human TR gene sequences. In a later analysis, CDR3 sequences and most-parsimonious VDJ recombination scenarios were assigned using the TCRdist pipeline. In a later analysis, each TCR beta chain was defined by its CDR3 amino acid sequence together with its V-gene family, and reads lacking a unique V-gene family were excluded. In a later analysis, a few hundred highly shared, low-generation-probability nucleotide sequences were removed to address suspected cross-contamination and a sequencing artifact. In a later analysis, a clonal expansion index was calculated for each public chain from normalized within-repertoire ranks of inferred template counts. A later analysis computed generation probabilities with a VDJ recombination model fitted to out-of-frame rearrangements, and checked the results against IGoR. In a later analysis, TCR-TCR, TCR-HLA and TCR-CMV co-occurrence was scored with hypergeometric tests, and a repertoire-size bias correction was applied to TCR pairs. In a later analysis, false discovery rates were estimated by permuting HLA or CMV assignments 20 times. In a later analysis, co-occurring TCRs were grouped using DBSCAN, with TCRdist sequence similarity added in when clustering inside HLA-allele-positive subsets. Co-occurrence clustering excluded repertoires with fewer than 30,000 or more than 120,000 public chains, plus five with anomalous nucleotide sharing. TCRdb obtained this table from immuneACCESS and retained in-frame rearrangements with V and J assigned. These tables miss some clones; where compared with another copy, unresolved V genes account for less than half of the shortfall, and the remainder is unexplained. That table furnishes V, J and clone size, whereas the DNA furnished D and trimming. A total of nearly 200,000 clones appear in this sample, about three quarters of them only once. Jointly, the top ten make up 2.1% of the sample.

Results the study describes overall, beyond this receptor: Specific HLA alleles were associated with around 18,000 TCR beta sequences at a false discovery rate of 0.05 in a later analysis. An earlier analysis of some 590 of the donors showed that most TCR beta V segments appeared in productive rearrangements either about 87% or about 30% of the time, which broadly matched IMGT annotations. Sequencing depth was assumed to be roughly uniform across donors in the presence/absence analyses, though that assumption may not hold. A later analysis found that HLA-associated TCR beta chains were more clonally expanded and had lower generation probabilities than equally common non-associated chains. The earlier analysis of some 560 of the donors excluded over 15 rarely observed V segments, including chromosome 9 orphons, because counts were too low. A few of the identified cytomegalovirus-associated TCR beta chains were confirmed in vitro to be specific for cytomegalovirus antigens. Linkage disequilibrium might explain the correlated functional status among segregating V segments, but an unknown experimental factor could not be ruled out. Most TCR sequences were observed very rarely across donors, whereas some public TCRs were present in many individuals. A cluster of highly shared sequence variants was judged likely to represent a technical artifact of the sequencing pipeline. Assigning TCR associations to individual alleles was difficult when HLA alleles, especially DR and DQ, strongly co-occurred. A total of 164 TCR beta chains were listed by the study as associated with cytomegalovirus. A further reported finding was that TCR beta sequences accurately predicted the HLA-A and HLA-B alleles for most subjects in the first cohort. In a later genetic analysis, fewer N-insertions in productive TCRs were reported among donors in an Asian-associated ancestry cluster than the 666-donor mean. The authors suggested that the approach could potentially be generalized to other disease states and immunological phenotypes. Immune exposure information for the cohort was limited to CMV serostatus. In a later analysis, several top co-occurrence clusters were reported to appear linked to parvovirus B19, influenza, CMV and Epstein-Barr virus. In a later analysis, most CMV-associated TCR beta chains were found to appear HLA-restricted, with HLA associations seemingly driven largely by CMV exposure. In this cohort, only TCR beta chains were sequenced, and detectable features were limited by the absence of alpha or paired-chain data. In both the original and validation cohorts, the classifier was reported to diagnose cytomegalovirus status with high specificity and sensitivity. Because HLA typing was unavailable for some donors at each locus, only the typed subset was used in association tests. According to a later analysis, TCR association rates differed among HLA loci, with DRB1 alleles showing the most associated TCRs and HLA-C alleles showing the fewest. A later genetic analysis associated a missense DCLRE1C variant with V-gene and J-gene trimming of TCR beta chains, and an independent cohort replicated the association.

The cohort comprised some 700 healthy bone marrow donors. All cohort members were sampled while nominally healthy, although unrecorded immune exposures were likely present. The donor was CMV seropositive and belonged to the group of 250 to 300 seropositive cohort members. Each donor provided a peripheral blood sample, and peripheral blood mononuclear cells were used for TCR beta sequencing. Genomic DNA extraction from the blood cell samples was performed with the Qiagen DNeasy Blood Extraction Kit. Sequenced material: PBMCs. This TCR was recovered from a woman in her 30s in good health and CMV-seropositive.

The nucleotide sequence reads as follows: TGTGCCATCAGTGACCCCCCCCAGGGGGCGGGAACTGAAGCTTTCTTT. Its product reads: CAISDPPQGAGTEAFF. The chain employs TRBV10-3 and TRBJ1-1; TRBD1 lines up with 8 middle nucleotides. Reading the germline V gene gives CDR1 ENHRY and CDR2 SYGVKD. There are 16 amino acids in the CDR3, from cysteine to phenylalanine inclusive. Of the read, only the CDR3 DNA is kept; its 48 bases are in frame from base 1. The V end gives up 3 bases and the J end 5 bases, leaving 11 bases in the junction not matched to a gene.